This T cell receptor beta chain came from a study of cytomegalovirus exposure and HLA in healthy donors. Across the study: From some 180 million T cells, an earlier analysis saw approximately 120 million unique TCR beta sequences. There were some 410 genotyped donors. Of these, roughly 86% fell in the genetic ancestry cluster associated with self-reported Caucasian donors. HLA-typed donors were the source of roughly 85 million unique TCRs held in an early data release. Overall study results and limits: Later on, analysis showed that most CMV-associated TCR beta chains appeared to be HLA-restricted.

PCR amplification relied on 60 Vbeta primers (plus 13 Jbeta primers). The table came from immunoSEQ multiplex PCR; TCRdb's copy has only in-frame clones and leaves some out. The data show roughly 100,000 clones, with more than 80% seen just once and under 6.5% held by the top ten. A word on this clone: The antigen is undetermined.

The germline gives CDR1 WSHSY, CDR2 SAAADI. The ends lost 11 bases at V and 7 bases at J; junction bases unmatched: 12. This CDR3 spans 14 amino acids. The rearrangement links TRBV10-2 to TRBJ2-2; 8 bases agree with TRBD1. Sequencing was done on a sample of PBMCs. The source of this sequence is a man aged 18 to 29 in good health and CMV-seronegative. The CDR3 region is CALKTGGYGGELFF. CDR3 sequence (DNA): TGCGCCTTAAAAACAGGGGGATACGGCGGGGAGCTGTTTTTT.